This record covers a single TCR beta chain. These data come from a study of blood T cell repertoires in COVID-19. Across the study: Samples of COVID-19 (acute and convalescent) were obtained from the United States, Italy and Spain. Nucleic acid was either cDNA or gDNA, and it came from T cells, B-cell-depleted T cells, or PBMCs.

Original data processing: Amplification of reference gene primers provided the estimated nucleated cell counts. Produced via immunoSEQ multiplex PCR; TCRdb's table is partial and in-frame only. Clone size and V and J calls were adopted from that table, with D and trimming inferred from the DNA. The repertoire holds 98,000 or so clones, with 75% to 95% as singletons. The V end was cut by 5 bases, the J end by 5 bases, with 15 bases between. Germline V CDR1 and CDR2: LNHDA, SQIVND (reference sequence). This CDR3 has 14 amino acids. The source material was peripheral blood. This receptor was identified in a human donor in a cohort sampled during active COVID-19. The chain recombines TRBV19 with TRBJ1-1, with a tentative D call TRBD1 (5 bases). CDR3 amino acids: CASSQVFGATEAFF. The CDR3 DNA is TGTGCCAGTAGTCAGGTATTTGGGGCAACTGAAGCTTTCTTT. The full variable domain, in which reference TRBV19 and TRBJ1-1 provide the parts outside the CDR3, is DGGITQSPKYLFRKEGQNVTLSCEQNLNHDAMYWYRQDPGQGLRLIYYSQIVNDFQKGDIAEGYSVSREKKESFPLTVTSAQKNPTAFYLCASSQVFGATEAFFGQGTRLTVV.